This passage covers 17 T cell receptor beta chains from one sample sequenced in a study of blood T cell repertoires in COVID-19 (dated by TCRdb to the early 2020s). Libraries were prepared through the immunoSEQ multiplex PCR assay. TCRdb mirrors the immuneACCESS table, restricted to in-frame sequences. Some clones are absent from its copies; in checked studies, under half trace to an unresolved V gene, and the reason for the others is unknown. A total of about 270,000 clones appear in this sample, 84% of them only once. Over 1.3% of the sample is in the top ten clones. The sample taken for sequencing was peripheral blood. The origin of the receptors is a human donor with COVID-19, enrolled during active disease. The donor label of this sample is uncertain.

The CDR3 loop reads CASTVVDIVQPQHF. Written as DNA, the CDR3 is TGTGCCAGCACCGTGGTGGACATAGTGCAGCCCCAGCATTTT. The chain recombines TRBV2 with TRBJ1-5; tentatively, D is TRBD1 (5 bases). The CDR3 extends over 14 amino acids. V dropped 7 bases and J dropped 7 bases, with 17 bases sitting between them. Germline V gene lookup returns CDR1 SNHLY and CDR2 FYNNEI.

CDR3 residues: CAWSGGGYYGYTF. The CDR3 DNA sequence: TGTGCCTGGAGTGGTGGGGGGTACTATGGCTACACCTTC. This chain links TRBV30 with TRBJ1-2; tentative D call: TRBD1 (5 bases). CDR1 and CDR2 (germline): GTSNPN, SVGIG (reference sequence). V shed 1 base and J shed 3 bases, with 9 bases lying between them. The CDR3 consists of 13 residues.

The genes are TRBV7-8 and TRBJ2-7, with 8 bases that match TRBD1. CDR3 length equals 15 residues. V was clipped by 3 bases and J by 2 bases; unmatched bases: 6. CDR1 and CDR2 (germline): SGHVS, FQNEAQ. CDR3 sequence: CASSFRTGTPYEQYF. As DNA, the CDR3 is TGTGCCAGCAGCTTTCGGACAGGGACCCCCTACGAGCAGTACTTC.

This sequence joins TRBV5-4 and TRBJ1-1; 9 nucleotides match TRBD1. V shed 2 bases, J shed 4 bases, and the junction held 6 bases outside the gene matches. CDR3 size: 15 residues. CDR1 and CDR2 from the germline V gene are SGHNT and YYREEE (reference sequence). For the CDR3, the DNA is TGTGCCAGCAGCTTATTGGGACAGGGCGTCACTGAAGCTTTCTTT. This gives the protein CASSLLGQGVTEAFF.

V usage is TRBV7-3 and J usage is TRBJ1-1; D is undetermined. Germline lookup yields CDR1 SGHTA and CDR2 FQGTGA. The CDR3 spans 13 residues. The V end lost 5 bases, the J end lost 1 base, and 8 bases lay between the germline ends. CDR3 residues: CASSPPGNTEAFF. The DNA for the CDR3 is TGTGCCAGCAGCCCCCCGGGGAACACTGAAGCTTTCTTT. Based on the CDR3 plus reference TRBV7-3 and TRBJ1-1, the full variable domain is GAGVSQTPSNKVTEKGKYVELRCDPISGHTALYWYRQSLGQGPEFLIYFQGTGAADDSGLPNDRFFAVRPEGSVSTLKIQRTERGDSAVYLCASSPPGNTEAFFGQGTRLTVV.

The chain recombines TRBV27 with TRBJ2-1; 14 nucleotides line up with TRBD2. J lost 5 bases, V lost 5 bases, and 11 bases had no gene match. This CDR3 is built from 18 residues. The germline V gene encodes CDR1 MNHEY and CDR2 SMNVEV (reference sequence). The CDR3 loop is CASSLGLAGDWENNEQFF. DNA for the CDR3: TGTGCCAGCAGTCTGGGACTAGCGGGAGATTGGGAAAACAATGAGCAGTTCTTC.

Notes on this clone: The same CDR3 also results from other DNA sequences found in this sample. The rearrangement joins TRBV7-3 to TRBJ1-4, with 9 bases identical to TRBD1. V trimming: 4 bases; J trimming: 6 bases; junction bases outside the gene matches: 3. This CDR3 spans 14 amino acids. The germline CDR1 and CDR2 sequences are SGHTA and FQGTGA. CDR3 nucleotides: TGTGCCAGCAGCTCGGGACAGGGAGATGAAAAACTGTTTTTT. Its protein product is CASSSGQGDEKLFF.

V usage is TRBV10-2 and J usage is TRBJ2-7; 7 bases are shared with TRBD1. The CDR3 covers 12 residues. The V gene's germline CDR1 is WSHSY and CDR2 SAAADI. V lost 7 bases to trimming and J lost 2 bases; unmatched junction nucleotides: 2. The CDR3 DNA is TGCGCCAGCACAGACAGGGCCTACGAGCAGTACTTC. Translated: CASTDRAYEQYF.

The chain employs TRBV7-9 and TRBJ2-1; D call uncertain. V lost 5 bases and J 9 bases, leaving 20 bases between the germline ends. Germline V gene sequence: CDR1 SEHNR, CDR2 FQNEAQ (reference sequence). This CDR3 has 15 residues. As DNA, the CDR3 is TGTGCCAGCAGCCTACCTACCCCGACATCGAGTGAGCAGTTCTTC. Its translation: CASSLPTPTSSEQFF.

The V and J genes are TRBV7-2 and TRBJ2-2; TRBD2 aligns across 8 bases. V lost 7 bases, J lost 6 bases, and 7 bases stayed unmatched. This CDR3 has 14 residues. Germline values: CDR1 SGHTA, CDR2 FQGNSA. CDR3 DNA: TGTGCCAGCACCCGACCGGGAGGGGCCGGGGAGCTGTTTTTT. Encoded protein: CASTRPGGAGELFF.

The J gene is TRBJ2-5, the V gene TRBV6-1; D is possibly TRBD2 (6 bases). CDR3 length equals 13 residues. V was pared by 5 bases and J by 5 bases, with 12 bases between. The germline CDR1 and CDR2 sequences are MNHNS and SASEGT. The CDR3 DNA follows: TGTGCCAGCAGTACGGGACTGATGGAGACCCAGTACTTC. It encodes CASSTGLMETQYF.

This chain connects TRBV7-2 to TRBJ1-1, with TRBD1 identical over 7 bases. CDR3 length: 17 residues. The V and J ends lost 0 bases and 2 bases, in that order; junction bases with no gene match: 9. CDR1 is SGHTA, CDR2 FQGNSA, per germline. The CDR3 loop is CASSLAPLDRENTEAFF. CDR3 DNA: TGTGCCAGCAGCTTAGCTCCCCTCGACAGGGAAAACACTGAAGCTTTCTTT.

The chain recombines TRBV19 with TRBJ2-5; D uncertain. The V end was cut by 5 bases, the J end by 1 base, with 11 bases between. This CDR3 has 14 residues. The germline V gene has CDR1 LNHDA and CDR2 SQIVND (reference sequence). The CDR3 region is CASSARHLQETQYF. CDR3 in DNA: TGTGCCAGTAGTGCCCGACACCTCCAAGAGACCCAGTACTTC.

This sequence joins TRBV7-9 and TRBJ2-7; TRBD1 matches at 7 bases. Looked up from germline, CDR1 is SEHNR and CDR2 is FQNEAQ (reference sequence). V trimming: 2 bases; J trimming: 3 bases; junction bases outside the gene matches: 7. The CDR3 covers 15 residues. The CDR3 here is CASSLLWGQHYEQYF. In nucleotides, the CDR3 is TGTGCCAGCAGCTTATTATGGGGACAGCACTACGAGCAGTACTTC. Supplemented by reference TRBV7-9 and TRBJ2-7, the full variable domain reads DTGVSQNPRHKITKRGQNVTFRCDPISEHNRLYWYRQTLGQGPEFLTYFQNEAQLEKSRLLSDRFSAERPKGSFSTLEIQRTEQGDSAMYLCASSLLWGQHYEQYFGPGTRLTVT.

The chain is built from TRBV2 and TRBJ2-3, with D perhaps TRBD1 (7 bases). Germline assignment: CDR1 SNHLY and CDR2 FYNNEI. The CDR3 is 15 residues long. V lost 3 bases, J lost 3 bases, and 13 bases lay in between. The CDR3 bases are TGTGCCAGCAGTGACAGGGGGGTCGGGACAGATACGCAGTATTTT. Residues: CASSDRGVGTDTQYF.

This clone showed up just once. V usage is TRBV5-4 and J usage is TRBJ2-2; a weak D match, TRBD1 (6 bases). Between the trimmed V and J ends, which lost 4 bases and 6 bases, there was a span of 10 bases. This CDR3 is built from 13 residues. The germline CDR1 and CDR2 sequences are SGHNT and YYREEE (reference sequence). The CDR3 bases are TGTGCCAGCAGCCTGAACAGGGCCGGGGAGCTGTTTTTT. It yields the protein CASSLNRAGELFF.

This chain joins TRBV7-2 and TRBJ2-1; TRBD2 might be the D (6 bases). V gave up 6 bases and J gave up 2 bases, with 14 bases separating them. This CDR3 has 15 residues. Germline assignment: CDR1 SGHTA and CDR2 FQGNSA. CDR3 DNA: TGTGCCAGCAGTTCGCCGGGAGCGGCCTACAATGAGCAGTTCTTC. Translation: CASSSPGAAYNEQFF.